Presented here are 30 T cell receptor beta chains from one specimen sequenced in a study of cytomegalovirus exposure and HLA in healthy donors. The protocol was immunoSEQ multiplex PCR, while the TCRdb copy is restricted to in-frame clones and leaves out a portion. The sample includes about 130,000 clones, 70% to 90% of them seen just once. The specimen sequenced was PBMCs. These receptors originate from a woman in her 30s in good health and CMV-seropositive.

The chain uses TRBV15 and TRBJ2-2; tentative D call: TRBD2 (5 bases). The V gene lost 0 bases and the J gene lost 2 bases, with 7 bases spanning the gap. Per the germline V gene, CDR1 is LNHNV and CDR2 is YYDKDF (reference sequence). The CDR3 length is 15 residues. CDR3 DNA sequence: TGTGCCACCAGCAGAGATGACTATAACACCGGGGAGCTGTTTTTT. It specifies CATSRDDYNTGELFF.

J is TRBJ2-2 and V is TRBV10-1; TRBD1 matches at 9 bases. The CDR3 totals 14 residues. V was pared by 6 bases and J by 7 bases, with 6 bases of the junction left unmatched. Germline values: CDR1 WNHNN, CDR2 SYGVQD (reference sequence). CDR3 sequence (DNA): TGCGCCAGCAGACCACAGGGGGCAGGCGGGGAGCTGTTTTTT. Its translation is CASRPQGAGGELFF.

For the CDR3, the DNA is TGTGCCAGCAGCTCGGCGGGCGACATCTATGGCTACACCTTC. It yields the protein CASSSAGDIYGYTF. The chain uses TRBV11-3 and TRBJ1-2, with D hard to call. V was trimmed by 4 bases and J by 4 bases, leaving 13 bases between them. This CDR3 region has 14 residues. Looked up from germline, CDR1 is SGHNT and CDR2 is YENEEA. Looking up the rest from reference TRBV11-3 and TRBJ1-2 gives the full variable domain: EAGVVQSPRYKIIEKKQPVAFWCNPISGHNTLYWYLQNLGQGPELLIRYENEEAVDDSQLPKDRFSAERLKGVDSTLKIQPAELGDSAVYLCASSSAGDIYGYTFGSGTRLTVV.

The chain carries TRBV5-6 and TRBJ2-2, with D possibly TRBD2 on 6 matching bases. The CDR3 covers 16 residues. Looked up from germline, CDR1 is SGHDT and CDR2 is YYEEEE. V was shortened by 2 bases and J by 2 bases, with 13 bases between the two germline ends. CDR3 sequence: CASSFSRELNTGELFF. The CDR3, as DNA: TGTGCCAGCAGCTTTTCACGGGAGCTAAACACCGGGGAGCTGTTTTTT.

The V call is TRBV7-9, the J call TRBJ1-1; D remains ambiguous. From germline, CDR1 is SEHNR and CDR2 FQNEAQ (reference sequence). This CDR3 is built from 12 residues. V was shortened by 5 bases and J by 1 base, with 5 bases between the two germline ends. The CDR3 DNA reads TGTGCCAGCAGCCGACAGAACACTGAAGCTTTCTTT. Protein product: CASSRQNTEAFF.

The chain recombines TRBV7-9 with TRBJ1-1, with TRBD1 matching over 7 bases. V shed 4 bases, J shed 7 bases, and the junction held 3 bases outside the gene matches. Germline-derived CDR1 and CDR2 are SEHNR and FQNEAQ (reference sequence). The CDR3 has 12 residues. The CDR3 DNA reads as TGTGCCAGCAGCTGGGACAGCGATGAAGCTTTCTTT. Amino acids: CASSWDSDEAFF. Complete variable domain (other parts from reference TRBV7-9 and TRBJ1-1): DTGVSQNPRHKITKRGQNVTFRCDPISEHNRLYWYRQTLGQGPEFLTYFQNEAQLEKSRLLSDRFSAERPKGSFSTLEIQRTEQGDSAMYLCASSWDSDEAFFGQGTRLTVV.

This clone was detected only once. The V and J genes are TRBV27 and TRBJ2-5; D might be TRBD2 (5 bases). The CDR3 covers 15 residues. In germline, CDR1 is MNHEY, CDR2 SMNVEV (reference sequence). With 0 bases removed from V and 5 bases from J, the gap between germline ends came to 13 bases. The CDR3 DNA reads TGTGCCAGCAGTTTATCAGGAGCGGTCCGGGAGACCCAGTACTTC. It codes for CASSLSGAVRETQYF.

The V call is TRBV28, the J call TRBJ1-6; D is undetermined. CDR1 MDHEN and CDR2 SYDVKM come from the germline V gene. The CDR3 loop spans 14 amino acids. V lost 1 base and J lost 9, with 10 bases in between. The CDR3 DNA reads as TGTGCCAGCAGTTTATTTGAGGGCGGTTCACCCCTCCACTTT. It specifies CASSLFEGGSPLHF.

This clone was picked up a small number of times. The rearrangement uses TRBV30 and TRBJ2-5; perhaps TRBD2 as D (5 bases). Germline V gene lookup returns CDR1 GTSNPN and CDR2 SVGIG (reference sequence). The CDR3 is made up of 14 amino acids. V lost 0 bases and J 6 bases, leaving 14 bases between the germline ends. The CDR3 DNA sequence: TGTGCCTGGAGTGTTCACGGGGAAATAAAGACCCAGTACTTC. It translates to CAWSVHGEIKTQYF.

The genes are TRBV10-3 and TRBJ2-7; the D gene is possibly TRBD2 (5 bases). Per the germline V gene, CDR1 is ENHRY and CDR2 is SYGVKD. The CDR3 covers 16 residues. The V and J ends lost 3 bases and 0 bases respectively, with 15 bases between them. Here the CDR3 DNA reads TGTGCCATCAGTGACTCGGACTTTTTAAGCTCCTACGAGCAGTACTTC. This codes for CAISDSDFLSSYEQYF.

The chain couples TRBV20-1 to TRBJ1-2; D unclear. The CDR3 runs to 9 residues. The germline CDR1 and CDR2 sequences are DFQATT and SNEGSKA (reference sequence). The V and J ends lost 5 bases and 8 bases respectively, with 6 bases between them. The CDR3 sequence: CSAPGGYTF. CDR3 DNA: TGCAGTGCTCCGGGGGGCTACACCTTC.

The chain is built from TRBV9 and TRBJ2-1, with TRBD1 matching over 9 bases. The J segment lost 4 bases and the V segment lost 3 bases, leaving 14 bases of the junction unmatched. Germline V CDR1 and CDR2: SGDLS, YYNGEE. This CDR3 has 18 residues. The CDR3 region is CASSASRDRALAYNEQFF. CDR3 bases: TGTGCCAGCAGCGCAAGCCGGGACAGGGCATTGGCTTACAATGAGCAGTTCTTC.

This rearrangement joins TRBV7-2 to TRBJ2-5; D gene unclear. This CDR3 is 12 amino acids long. V lost 2 bases and J 4 bases, leaving 5 bases between the germline ends. Germline loops: CDR1 SGHTA, CDR2 FQGNSA. CDR3 DNA sequence: TGTGCCAGCAGCTTATTCCGAGAGACCCAGTACTTC. This codes for CASSLFRETQYF.

The chain has TRBV5-1 and TRBJ1-2, with 7 bases that match TRBD1. This CDR3 has 16 residues. With 7 bases clipped from V and 2 bases from J, the junction kept 14 bases outside the gene matches. Germline CDR1 reads SGHRS; CDR2 reads YFSETQ. As DNA, the CDR3 is TGCGCCAGCGGCGGTGGACTGGGACAGCCCAACTATGGCTACACCTTC. It yields the protein CASGGGLGQPNYGYTF.

J is TRBJ2-1 and V is TRBV28; 7 bases line up with TRBD1. The CDR3 spans 14 residues. CDR1 is MDHEN, CDR2 SYDVKM, per germline. V was clipped by 2 bases and J by 7 bases; unmatched bases: 5. The CDR3 DNA reads TGTGCCAGCAGTTTACTGACAGGGAAAAATGAGCAGTTCTTC. Translating it yields CASSLLTGKNEQFF.

This chain links TRBV6-5 with TRBJ1-5, with 8 bases that match TRBD1. The V and J ends lost 4 bases and 5 bases, in that order; junction bases with no gene match: 7. CDR3 length: 15 residues. Germline-derived CDR1 and CDR2 are MNHEY and SVGAGI. The CDR3 DNA sequence: TGTGCCAGCAGTTCAAGACAGGGGACCGATCAGCCCCAGCATTTT. Translation gives CASSSRQGTDQPQHF.

The chain uses TRBV2 and TRBJ1-2, with a tentative D call TRBD1 (6 bases). The ends were cut back, 6 bases at V and 5 bases at J, with 22 bases in the middle. The germline CDR1 and CDR2 sequences are SNHLY and FYNNEI. The CDR3 totals 16 residues. CDR3 protein: CASSREAGAVTYGYTF. The CDR3 DNA sequence: TGTGCCAGCAGCCGGGAGGCGGGGGCGGTCACATATGGCTACACCTTC.

The chain combines TRBV18 with TRBJ1-4, with D possibly matching TRBD1 (6 bases). This CDR3 has 14 residues. The germline V and J ends were trimmed by 2 bases and 8 bases, with 12 bases remaining between them. Germline V gene sequence: CDR1 KGHSH, CDR2 LQKENI. The CDR3 sequence: CASSPGTGPEKLFF. The CDR3 DNA follows: TGTGCCAGCTCACCAGGAACAGGGCCCGAAAAACTGTTTTTT.

This chain links TRBV28 with TRBJ2-7; D call uncertain. This CDR3 region has 11 residues. Germline CDR1 is MDHEN and CDR2 is SYDVKM. The V end was cut by 5 bases, the J end by 2 bases, with 4 bases between. The CDR3 loop reads CASSRAYEQYF. CDR3 in DNA: TGTGCCAGCAGTCGAGCCTACGAGCAGTACTTC.

The chain uses TRBV7-8 and TRBJ2-1; D is uncertain. Deletions cut 4 bases from V and 7 bases from J, with 5 bases between. Germline lookup yields CDR1 SGHVS and CDR2 FQNEAQ. This CDR3 is 11 amino acids long. CDR3 bases: TGTGCCAGCAGCTCTAGAAATGAGCAGTTCTTC. Its translation is CASSSRNEQFF.

The chain carries TRBV7-2 and TRBJ2-7; 9 bases are shared with TRBD2. Germline-derived CDR1 and CDR2 are SGHTA and FQGNSA. The CDR3 length is 13 residues. With V trimmed by 5 bases and J by 11 bases, 10 bases remained unmatched. CDR3 amino acids: CASSPGLAPPEYF. The DNA for the CDR3 is TGTGCCAGCAGCCCGGGACTAGCTCCCCCTGAGTACTTC.

This clone was seen a few times. The chain couples TRBV10-1 to TRBJ1-1; D is ambiguous. Trimming removed 6 bases at V and 2 bases at J, with 10 bases between. The CDR3 is 13 residues long. From germline, CDR1 is WNHNN and CDR2 SYGVQD (reference sequence). The CDR3 region has the DNA TGCGCCAGCAGATACGACAAAAACACTGAAGCTTTCTTT. Amino acid sequence: CASRYDKNTEAFF.

The chain couples TRBV11-2 to TRBJ1-2; D call uncertain. The CDR3 is 14 amino acids. Germline V gene lookup returns CDR1 SGHAT and CDR2 FQNNGV. V was cut by 2 bases and J by 2 bases, with 9 bases left in between. The chain's CDR3 is CASSLHRGNYGYTF. DNA for the CDR3: TGTGCCAGCAGCTTACATCGAGGGAACTATGGCTACACCTTC.

The V gene is TRBV5-1, the J gene TRBJ2-7; 11 nucleotides line up with TRBD2. The CDR3 runs to 17 residues. J gave up 0 bases and V 3 bases, and 8 bases lay outside the gene matches. Germline CDR1 reads SGHRS; CDR2 reads YFSETQ. DNA of the CDR3: TGCGCCAGCAGCTCTTGGGTAGCGGGGGGGCCCTCCTACGAGCAGTACTTC. Its translation is CASSSWVAGGPSYEQYF.

This clone was picked up one time. The V gene is TRBV15, the J gene TRBJ2-7; 12 bases agree with TRBD2. There are 17 residues in the CDR3. J was trimmed by 2 bases and V by 6 bases; bases with no gene match: 11. Germline-derived CDR1 and CDR2 are LNHNV and YYDKDF (reference sequence). The CDR3 reads CATRRLLAGGGTYEQYF. In DNA form, the CDR3 reads TGTGCCACCAGAAGGTTACTAGCGGGAGGCGGAACCTACGAGCAGTACTTC.

This chain connects TRBV7-6 to TRBJ2-5; TRBD1 is a possible D gene (6 bases). Trimming pared 5 bases from V and 6 bases from J, leaving 13 bases between. The CDR3 contains 13 residues. CDR1 SGHVS and CDR2 FNYEAQ come from the germline V gene. The CDR3 DNA is TGTGCCAGCAGCGGGGCAGGGGCACAGACCCAGTACTTC. This sequence encodes CASSGAGAQTQYF.

This clone has only a few counts. The chain carries TRBV19 and TRBJ1-2; a possible D gene is TRBD1 (5 bases). The CDR3 consists of 16 residues. CDR1 and CDR2 from the germline V gene are LNHDA and SQIVND (reference sequence). V shed 0 bases and J shed 5 bases, with 16 bases lying between them. The CDR3 spells CASSIEQGNIWYGYTF. CDR3 nucleotides: TGTGCCAGTAGTATAGAGCAGGGCAACATCTGGTATGGCTACACCTTC.

The chain couples TRBV4-2 to TRBJ2-7, with D possibly matching TRBD2 (6 bases). The V gene lost 0 bases and the J gene lost 7 bases, with 19 bases spanning the gap. The germline CDR1 and CDR2 sequences are LGHNA and YNFKEQ. This CDR3 contains 16 residues. CDR3 in amino acids: CASSQDRRECGHEQYF. The CDR3 DNA sequence: TGTGCCAGCAGCCAAGATCGTCGGGAGTGTGGACATGAGCAGTACTTC.

The V and J genes are TRBV7-9 and TRBJ2-7, with D tentatively TRBD1 (6 bases). The germline V gene has CDR1 SEHNR and CDR2 FQNEAQ (reference sequence). Trimming cost V 5 bases and J 2 bases, with 19 bases left between them. The CDR3 sequence is 16 residues long. CDR3 protein: CASSQYGQREAYEQYF. The CDR3 DNA reads as TGTGCCAGCAGCCAGTACGGACAGAGAGAAGCCTACGAGCAGTACTTC.

This clone was detected only a few times. This chain uses TRBV2 with TRBJ2-6; TRBD1 matches 7 bases. Germline trimming cut 6 bases from V and 4 bases from J; bases unmatched to any gene: 6. Looked up from germline, CDR1 is SNHLY and CDR2 is FYNNEI. The CDR3 length is 15 residues. The CDR3 sequence: CASRKQGLGANVLTF. The CDR3 coding sequence is TGTGCCAGCAGGAAACAGGGGTTGGGGGCCAACGTCCTGACTTTC.